Shown below are 18 T cell receptor beta chains from a single sample sequenced in a study of graft-versus-host responses after intestinal transplantation (TCRdb year 2021). Receptor libraries were prepared by the immunoSEQ multiplex PCR assay. TCRdb carries this immuneACCESS record with in-frame sequences only. Its versions omit some clonotypes, under half of them owing to an unresolved V gene in the studies checked, with the rest unexplained. The sample table holds approximately 14,000 clones, of which around 94% were seen once. 0.55% to 0.75% of the sample is taken by the ten largest. The sequenced sample was PBMCs, obtained 9 days after transplant. These receptors were collected from a human patient who received an intestinal transplant, so some T cells may come from the graft donor.

The chain recombines TRBV5-4 with TRBJ2-1; D might be TRBD2 (6 bases). CDR1 is SGHNT and CDR2 is YYREEE in the germline V gene (reference sequence). CDR3 size: 14 residues. Trimming pared 4 bases from V and 8 bases from J, leaving 16 bases between. For the CDR3, the DNA is TGTGCCAGCAGCCCATCTAGCGTGGGCGATGAGCAGTTCTTC. It encodes CASSPSSVGDEQFF.

The gene calls are TRBV5-6 and TRBJ2-5; D possibly corresponds to TRBD2 (6 bases). The ends were cut back, 4 bases at V and 1 base at J, with 11 bases in the middle. Germline V lookup: CDR1 SGHDT, CDR2 YYEEEE. This CDR3 contains 14 residues. CDR3 bases: TGTGCCAGCAGCCCGGTGGGGGGCCAAGAGACCCAGTACTTC. Translating it yields CASSPVGGQETQYF. Looking up the rest from reference TRBV5-6 and TRBJ2-5 gives the full variable domain: DAGVTQSPTHLIKTRGQQVTLRCSPKSGHDTVSWYQQALGQGPQFIFQYYEEEERQRGNFPDRFSGHQFPNYSSELNVNALLLGDSALYLCASSPVGGQETQYFGPGTRLLVL.

The CDR3 reads CASSWGVGDGYTF. The CDR3, as DNA: TGTGCCAGCAGCTGGGGGGTTGGCGATGGCTACACCTTC. The V call is TRBV11-2, the J call TRBJ1-2, with D maybe TRBD1 (5 bases). V lost 4 bases, J lost 6 bases, and 12 bases lay in between. CDR1 and CDR2 (germline): SGHAT, FQNNGV. The CDR3 is 13 residues long.

The chain joins TRBV15 to TRBJ1-5; D is ambiguous. CDR1 LNHNV and CDR2 YYDKDF come from the germline V gene (reference sequence). The CDR3 is made up of 19 amino acids. V dropped 4 bases and J dropped 2 bases, with 24 bases sitting between them. As DNA, the CDR3 is TGTGCCACCAGCAAATACGGAGGGAACTACAACGGGGGCAATCAGCCCCAGCATTTT. It codes for CATSKYGGNYNGGNQPQHF.

The genes are TRBV30 and TRBJ2-1; D may be TRBD1 or TRBD2 (5 bases each). This CDR3 is 15 amino acids long. The V and J ends lost 2 bases and 3 bases respectively, with 14 bases between them. CDR1 GTSNPN and CDR2 SVGIG come from the germline V gene (reference sequence). The chain's CDR3 is CAWSTRGINYNEQFF. The CDR3 nucleotides read TGTGCCTGGAGTACGAGGGGAATAAACTACAATGAGCAGTTCTTC.

The count of this clone is one. This chain links TRBV6-5 with TRBJ1-4; perhaps TRBD1 as D (6 bases). This CDR3 spans 14 amino acids. V lost 4 bases and J 8 bases, leaving 14 bases between the germline ends. Per the germline V gene, CDR1 is MNHEY and CDR2 is SVGAGI. The CDR3: CASSFQGRGEKLFF. CDR3 DNA sequence: TGTGCCAGCAGTTTCCAGGGGCGAGGAGAAAAACTGTTTTTT.

This rearrangement joins TRBV5-1 to TRBJ2-7; D is possibly TRBD1 or TRBD2 (6 bases each). CDR1 is SGHRS, CDR2 YFSETQ, per germline. The CDR3 runs 15 residues. V was clipped by 4 bases and J by 3 bases, with 17 bases between them. Here the CDR3 DNA reads TGCGCCAGCAGCCTCACAGGGACTTACCTCTACGAGCAGTACTTC. Protein product: CASSLTGTYLYEQYF.

The V call is TRBV2, the J call TRBJ2-3; perhaps TRBD1 as D (6 bases). From germline, CDR1 is SNHLY and CDR2 FYNNEI. The CDR3 has 16 residues. V gave up 8 bases and J gave up 0 bases, with 18 bases separating them. In DNA, the CDR3 is TGTGCCAGCCCCGGGACATCAACCTTTAGCACAGATACGCAGTATTTT. Protein product: CASPGTSTFSTDTQYF.

This sequence joins TRBV2 and TRBJ1-5, with a tentative D call TRBD1 (6 bases). Germline V gene data show CDR1 as SNHLY and CDR2 as FYNNEI. The CDR3 is made up of 11 amino acids. The V and J ends lost 8 bases and 7 bases respectively, with 9 bases between them. CDR3 sequence (DNA): TGTGCCAGCTCACAGGGACAGCCCCAGCATTTT. It codes for CASSQGQPQHF.

The V gene is TRBV2, the J gene TRBJ1-5; weak D call: TRBD1 (5 bases). V dropped 6 bases and J dropped 3 bases, with 15 bases sitting between them. Germline V gene sequence: CDR1 SNHLY, CDR2 FYNNEI. The CDR3 is made up of 15 amino acids. CDR3 coding DNA: TGTGCCAGCAGCTCGGGACCAACTTCCAATCAGCCCCAGCATTTT. This sequence encodes CASSSGPTSNQPQHF.

J is TRBJ1-1 and V is TRBV28, with 12 bases lining up with TRBD1. J was trimmed by 4 bases and V by 7 bases; bases with no gene match: 7. The CDR3 covers 15 residues. Germline CDR1 reads MDHEN; CDR2 reads SYDVKM. The CDR3 reads CASTLRGQGATEAFF. DNA of the CDR3: TGTGCCAGCACCTTAAGGGGACAGGGGGCCACTGAAGCTTTCTTT.

In this sample, this clone turned up once. The rearrangement joins TRBV30 to TRBJ2-5, with 8 bases fitting TRBD1. The junction had 4 bases not matched to a gene; V was cut back by 6 bases and J by 1 base. The CDR3 is 13 residues long. Germline loops: CDR1 GTSNPN, CDR2 SVGIG (reference sequence). CDR3 in amino acids: CACIRGPQETQYF. The DNA of the CDR3 is TGTGCCTGTATCAGGGGGCCCCAAGAGACCCAGTACTTC.

The chain links TRBV6-1 to TRBJ1-1; D is possibly TRBD1 (5 bases). This CDR3 is built from 13 residues. V dropped 6 bases and J dropped 6 bases, with 14 bases sitting between them. Germline CDR1 reads MNHNS; CDR2 reads SASEGT. The CDR3 sequence: CASSRTPTAEAFF. The CDR3, as DNA: TGTGCCAGCAGCCGAACGCCGACAGCTGAAGCTTTCTTT.

The V call is TRBV4-1, the J call TRBJ2-4; 8 bases line up with TRBD2. The CDR3 spans 15 residues. J lost 1 base, V lost 5 bases, and 4 bases had no gene match. CDR1 is MGHRA and CDR2 is YSYEKL in the germline V gene. CDR3 in DNA: TGCGCCAGCAGCGGGGGACTAGGGGCCAAAAACATTCAGTACTTC. Translation gives CASSGGLGAKNIQYF.

V gene TRBV7-6 combines with J gene TRBJ2-7, with 7 bases fitting TRBD2. The V gene's germline CDR1 is SGHVS and CDR2 FNYEAQ. With 0 bases clipped from V and 3 bases from J, the junction kept 5 bases outside the gene matches. The CDR3 loop spans 15 amino acids. CDR3 nucleotide sequence: TGTGCCAGCAGCTTAGCGGGAGCGGGATTCTACGAGCAGTACTTC. It encodes CASSLAGAGFYEQYF.

This clone was seen a single time. The chain recombines TRBV4-1 with TRBJ2-5, with D hard to call. Germline CDR1 reads MGHRA; CDR2 reads YSYEKL. This CDR3 has 13 amino acids. The V end was cut by 1 base, the J end by 7 bases, with 10 bases between. The CDR3 protein is CASSQVIVGTQYF. The CDR3 DNA reads TGCGCCAGCAGCCAAGTCATTGTTGGGACCCAGTACTTC.

Turning to this clone: Sequence at one end of the junction differs from germline and may be a read error. The chain uses TRBV7-8 and TRBJ2-1; TRBD2 might be the D (6 bases). The CDR3 is made up of 15 amino acids. Germline values: CDR1 SGHVS, CDR2 FQNEAQ. CDR3 sequence reads: CASSTSTSPYSEQFF. CDR3 DNA sequence: TGTGCCAGCAGCACCTCGACTAGTCCGTACAGTGAGCAGTTCTTC. Full variable domain (remainder filled in from reference TRBV7-8 and TRBJ2-1): GAGVSQSPRYKVAKRGQDVALRCDPISGHVSLFWYQQALGQGPEFLTYFQNEAQLDKSGLPSDRFFAERPEGSVSTLKIQRTQQEDSAVYLCASSTSTSPYSEQFFGPGTRLTVL.

The V call is TRBV4-2, the J call TRBJ2-1; D call uncertain. CDR1 and CDR2 (germline): LGHNA, YNFKEQ. Trimming left V 1 base short and J 0 bases short, with 13 bases between. The CDR3 is 17 amino acids. CDR3 sequence: CASSQGIRASSYNEQFF. The CDR3 DNA is TGTGCCAGCAGCCAAGGGATTCGGGCTAGCTCCTACAATGAGCAGTTCTTC.